This T cell receptor beta chain was profiled in a study of graft-versus-host responses after intestinal transplantation. On the study more broadly: Anti-thymocyte globulin induction preceded approximately three years of tacrolimus and steroid maintenance in all recipients. The study, taken as a whole, reports: GvH clonotypes were identified within recipient marrow, with a subset emerging first in ileum or blood. Early post-transplant HvG declines tracked with peak circulating GvH clone levels.

The protocol was immunoSEQ multiplex PCR, while the TCRdb copy is restricted to in-frame clones and leaves out a portion. The sample has about 82,000 clones, around 93% seen once; the top ten hold 0.3% to 0.35%. CDR1 and CDR2 (germline): MNHNS, SASEGT. The V gene end was trimmed by 6 bases and the J gene end by 4 bases; junction bases not matched to a gene: 8. CDR3 length: 15 residues. Concerning this clone itself: As yet, its antigen is unknown.

The TCR was taken from a human donor who was the organ donor for an intestinal transplant. The V and J genes are TRBV6-1 and TRBJ1-2, with 10 bases lining up with TRBD1. The specimen comprised unstimulated CD4+ T cells sorted from spleen or lymph node cells, sampled before transplant. CDR3 coding DNA: TGTGCCAGCAGCCGGGACAGGGGAAGAAGCTATGGCTACACCTTC. It codes for CASSRDRGRSYGYTF.